What follows describes a single T cell receptor beta chain. This clone may be a read error of a much larger clone one base away. Produced via immunoSEQ multiplex PCR; TCRdb's table is partial and in-frame only. The table shows some 13,000 clones, with 85% to 90% occurring only once. The source of the sample is a study of T cell changes during pregnancy in multiple sclerosis. CDR3 size: 16 residues. Germline V gene sequence: CDR1 PRHDT, CDR2 FYEKMQ (reference sequence). V gene TRBV13 combines with J gene TRBJ2-5; 9 bases fit TRBD1. The receptor comes from a female donor in good health, enrolled as a control in a pregnancy study. Sample: CD8+ T cells from peripheral blood mononuclear cells, taken in the second trimester of pregnancy. As DNA, the CDR3 is TGTGCCGGCAGCTTAGGCCGGACAGGGGCTGCAGAGACCCAGTACTTC. Amino acid sequence: CAGSLGRTGAAETQYF.